This TCR beta chain emerged from a study of identical twins (dated by TCRdb to the mid-2010s). Study-wide context: To test whether fetal clonotypes persist, the study used deep sequencing on TCR alpha and beta repertoires from monozygotic twins, unrelated adults of various ages, and cord blood. To rule out contamination, replicate twin experiments were performed at different times with different library preparation protocols. General conclusions and limits of the study: A weaker excess of twin sharing was found in beta out-of-frame sequences because the signal-to-noise ratio was lowered by fewer shared sequences. Compared with coincidental sharing between unrelated individuals, out-of-frame TCR alpha sequences shared between twins had an excess of sequences with low generation probability. Because the same donors could not be followed over many years, the conclusions depended on cross-sectional statistical analysis. Abundant cord blood beta clonotypes carried fewer insertions; young adult naive repertoires showed a weaker similar trend, while memory repertoires showed none. Zero-insertion analyses could be partly confounded by invariant T cells such as MAIT and iNKT, although diverse VJ usage argued against such confounding for most clonotypes. Recombination models systematically underestimated out-of-frame TCR alpha sharing in monozygotic twins but agreed with sharing between unrelated individuals.

Libraries were constructed by 5' RACE. Sequencing took place on an Illumina HiSeq 2000. Template switching added a universal primer binding site, and the final cDNA carried a unique molecular identifier that allowed TCR cDNA molecules to be counted accurately. First-strand cDNA for TCR alpha and beta chains was synthesized from specific primers in the conserved constant-segment region. To control for contamination, every cDNA library was double barcoded, receiving both a SMART-Mk sample barcode and Illumina barcodes. Two successive PCR steps introduced TruSeq adapter sequences along with Illumina sample barcodes. The TCR alpha and beta cDNA libraries were sequenced on the Illumina HiSeq platform using custom primers. Turning to the authors' computational methods: MiGEC was used to process raw reads and extract unique molecular identifiers, and MiXCR was used to find CDR3 positions. For each individual, recombination models were inferred using an EM algorithm with the repgenHMM and IGoR tools. Shared clonotype analysis was performed with the tcR package in R, normalizing sharing by the product of cloneset sizes. To study raw recombination free of thymic and clonal selection effects, out-of-frame nonproductive sequences were analyzed. Using fastp at Q25 and MiXCR, TCRdb reprocessed the public reads and kept productive beta chains. Each entry is one CDR3 protein sequence, shown with its most common DNA and genes. Clone size and V and J calls follow TCRdb, not the original study. For this sample there are approximately 700,000 distinct CDR3 sequences; over 5% appear just once. Of the sample, 1.5% to 2% is held by the ten largest clones.

This clonotype was seen ten or more times. Which antigen it targets is not known. No quality values exist for individual bases; no much larger clone is one base distant. Every donor in the study was a healthy Caucasian. The study also sequenced three unrelated non-twin adults: a male aged 18 to 29, a male aged 50 to 59 and a female aged 50 to 59. Using Miltenyi CD45RO+ enrichment and human naive T-cell isolation kits, memory (CD45RO+) and naive T cells were isolated from PBMC. V lost 8 bases and J lost 1 base; the stretch between them is 11 bases long. Inclusive of the bounding cysteine and phenylalanine, the CDR3 is 12 residues long. Just the 36-base CDR3 DNA is kept, in frame starting at base 1. From the germline V gene, CDR1 is SQVTM and CDR2 is ANQGSEA.

The sequence links TRBV29-1 to TRBJ2-5; TRBD1 could be the D gene, as 6 bases match. Source material: naive T cells sorted from blood. The sample's cell subset or site label, in plain terms: cells isolated with a human naive T-cell isolation kit. This sequence originates from a young man in good health. The sequence in DNA is TGCAGCTCGATGACAGGCCAAGAGACCCAGTACTTC. This sequence encodes CSSMTGQETQYF.